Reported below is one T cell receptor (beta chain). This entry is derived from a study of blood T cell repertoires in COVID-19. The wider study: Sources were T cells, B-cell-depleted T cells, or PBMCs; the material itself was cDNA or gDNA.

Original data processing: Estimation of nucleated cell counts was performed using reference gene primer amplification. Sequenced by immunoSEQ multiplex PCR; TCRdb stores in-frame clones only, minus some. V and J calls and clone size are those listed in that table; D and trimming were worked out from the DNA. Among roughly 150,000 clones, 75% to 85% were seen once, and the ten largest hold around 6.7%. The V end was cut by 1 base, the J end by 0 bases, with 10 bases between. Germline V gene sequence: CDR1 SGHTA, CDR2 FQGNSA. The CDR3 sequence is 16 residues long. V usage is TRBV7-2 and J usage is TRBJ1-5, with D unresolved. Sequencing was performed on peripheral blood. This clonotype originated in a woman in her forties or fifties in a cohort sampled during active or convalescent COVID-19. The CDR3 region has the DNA TGTGCCAGCAGCTTAGGGGCAGTTTATAGCAATCAGCCCCAGCATTTT. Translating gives CASSLGAVYSNQPQHF. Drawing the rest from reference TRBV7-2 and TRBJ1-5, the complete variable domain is GAGVSQSPSNKVTEKGKDVELRCDPISGHTALYWYRQSLGQGLEFLIYFQGNSAPDKSGLPSDRFSAERTGGSVSTLTIQRTQQEDSAVYLCASSLGAVYSNQPQHFGDGTRLSIL.